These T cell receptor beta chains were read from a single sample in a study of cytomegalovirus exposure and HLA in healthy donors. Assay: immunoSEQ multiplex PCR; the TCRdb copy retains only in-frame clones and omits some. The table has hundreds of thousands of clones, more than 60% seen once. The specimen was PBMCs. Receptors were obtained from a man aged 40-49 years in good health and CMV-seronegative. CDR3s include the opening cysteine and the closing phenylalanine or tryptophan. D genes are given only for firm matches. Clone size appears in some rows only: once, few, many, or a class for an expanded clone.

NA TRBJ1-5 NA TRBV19 TGTGCCAGTAGTATAAAAGCCGATCAGCCCCAGCATTTT CASSIKADQPQHF
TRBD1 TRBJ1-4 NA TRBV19 TGTGCCAGTAGTACCCGGACAGGGAATAATGAAAAACTGTTTTTT CASSTRTGNNEKLFF
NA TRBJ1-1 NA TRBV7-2 TGTGCCAGCAGCCATCCGACAGAAGGCACTGAAGCTTTCTTT CASSHPTEGTEAFF
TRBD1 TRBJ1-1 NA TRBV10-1 TGCGCCAGCAGTGAACGGGGGACAGGGAACACTGAAGCTTTCTTT CASSERGTGNTEAFF
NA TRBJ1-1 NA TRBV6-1 TGTGCCAGCAGCGCTGGACAGTCGATAAACACTGAAGCTTTCTTT CASSAGQSINTEAFF
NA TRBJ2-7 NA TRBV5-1 TGCGCCAGCAGCCCGGACACGGCCCCCTACGAGCAGTACTTC CASSPDTAPYEQYF
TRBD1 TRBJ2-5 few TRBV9 TGTGCCAGCAGCGCAGGGACAGGGGTGCACCAAGAGACCCAGTACTTC CASSAGTGVHQETQYF
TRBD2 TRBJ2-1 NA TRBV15 TGTGCCACCAGCAGAGATCGGGGGGGCTACAATGAGCAGTTCTTC CATSRDRGGYNEQFF
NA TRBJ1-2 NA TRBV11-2 TGTGCCAGCAGCTTAGTTGGAGACTATGGCTACACCTTC CASSLVGDYGYTF
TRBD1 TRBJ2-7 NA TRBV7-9 TGTGCCAGCAGCTCACAGGGGGCTTACGAGCAGTACTTC CASSSQGAYEQYF
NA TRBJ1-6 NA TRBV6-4 TGTGCCAGCAGTGACGAGAGGGATTCACCCCTCCACTTT CASSDERDSPLHF
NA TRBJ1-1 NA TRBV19 TGTGCCAGTAGTCCGGGAACAGGGAAAGCTTTCTTT CASSPGTGKAFF
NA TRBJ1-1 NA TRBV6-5 TGTGCCAGCAGGGGCAACACTGAAGCTTTCTTT CASRGNTEAFF
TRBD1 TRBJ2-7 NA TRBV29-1 TGCAGCGTTCGGACAGGGAGCGAGCAGTACTTC CSVRTGSEQYF
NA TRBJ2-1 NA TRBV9 TGTGCCAGCAGCGTAGCTGCAGGCCCCAGCTCCTACAATGAGCAGTTCTTC CASSVAAGPSSYNEQFF